This T cell receptor beta chain was retrieved from a study of T-cell memory formation after mild COVID-19. Points from the study as a whole: Some clones that responded were present in memory (sampled pre-infection), which suggests cross-reactive memory joined.

TCR alpha and TCR beta cDNA libraries carrying sample barcodes and UMIs came from 5'RACE with constant-segment primers. Each CDR3 protein is one row after TCRdb ran MiXCR on the 5' RACE reads. This sample carries tens of thousands of distinct CDR3 sequences, roughly 7.5% of them seen once, and the ten largest clones take under 30%. Germline V gene sequence: CDR1 MNHEY, CDR2 SMNVEV (reference sequence). Germline trimming cut 0 bases from V and 9 bases from J; bases unmatched to any gene: 5. The CDR3 contains 16 residues. This clonotype showed up many times. Its antigen is undetermined. The receptor was derived from a man younger than 35 who had mild COVID-19 (a few samples of this study predate the infection). Cell type and time point are not known. This rearrangement joins TRBV27 to TRBJ2-1, with TRBD2 matching over 13 bases. Sequencing used PBMCs or a T cell subset sorted from them (not recorded which). CDR3 in amino acids: CASSLSWGLAGLEQFF. In DNA, the CDR3 is TGTGCCAGCAGTTTATCGTGGGGACTAGCGGGGCTTGAGCAGTTCTTC.